This TCR beta chain was captured in a study of shared clonotypes between healthy human individuals. The wider study: Each donor's CD4 naive and CD4 memory cells filled three plates apiece, CD8 naive two, and CD8 memory one.

All donors qualified as healthy HIV-negative adults and had experienced no recent acute infections or vaccinations. The repertoire was sequenced with immunoSEQ multiplex PCR; TCRdb's copy has only in-frame clones and lacks some. The data contain hundreds of thousands of clones, about 96% of them singletons. Trimming at V came to 4 bases and at J to 1 base, leaving 6 bases not matched to a gene. Germline V gene sequence: CDR1 MDHEN, CDR2 SYDVKM. There are 15 residues in the CDR3. V usage is TRBV28 and J usage is TRBJ2-7; the match to TRBD2 covers 8 bases. Sequencing was carried out using naive CD4+ T cells sorted from blood. As for subset: CD45RA+ positively selected. This clonotype was sampled from a woman between 25 and 40 years old in good health. The CDR3 here is CASSSGASGSYEQYF. The DNA for the CDR3 is TGTGCCAGCAGTTCGGGTGCTAGCGGGTCCTACGAGCAGTACTTC.